This paragraph covers one T cell receptor (beta chain) sequence. This record belongs to a study of blood T cell repertoires in COVID-19. Study at large: In each case, the material was cDNA or gDNA derived from T cells, B-cell-depleted T cells, or PBMCs.

CDR3 size: 15 residues. The V end lost 1 base, the J end lost 0 bases, and 9 bases lay between the germline ends. Germline values: CDR1 MNHEY, CDR2 SVGAGI. Two consecutive negative NP/OP PCR tests, clearance, or resolved symptoms defined Cohort 3 recovery. TCRdb's copy holds only in-frame clones and misses some; the assay was immunoSEQ multiplex PCR. The repertoire consists of roughly 150,000 clones, with 85% occurring once and the leading ten covering around 6.2%. This TCR derives from a woman between 40 and 55 years old who had recovered from COVID-19. V and J are TRBV6-5 and TRBJ1-1; D might be TRBD1 (6 bases). The sample taken for sequencing was PBMCs or T cells enriched from blood (not recorded which). The CDR3 bases are TGTGCCAGCAGTTACTTAGGGACACTGAACACTGAAGCTTTCTTT. Amino acids: CASSYLGTLNTEAFF.